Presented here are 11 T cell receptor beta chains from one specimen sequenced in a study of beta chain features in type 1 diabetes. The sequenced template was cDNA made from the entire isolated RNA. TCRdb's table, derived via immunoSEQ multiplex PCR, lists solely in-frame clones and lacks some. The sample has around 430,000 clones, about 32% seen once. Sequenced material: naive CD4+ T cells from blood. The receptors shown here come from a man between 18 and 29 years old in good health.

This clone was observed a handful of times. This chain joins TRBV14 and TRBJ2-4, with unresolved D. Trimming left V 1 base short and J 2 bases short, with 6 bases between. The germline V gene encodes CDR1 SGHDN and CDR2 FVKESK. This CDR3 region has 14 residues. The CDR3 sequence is CASSQGVSKNIQYF. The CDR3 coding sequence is TGTGCCAGCAGCCAAGGAGTGTCCAAAAACATTCAGTACTTC.

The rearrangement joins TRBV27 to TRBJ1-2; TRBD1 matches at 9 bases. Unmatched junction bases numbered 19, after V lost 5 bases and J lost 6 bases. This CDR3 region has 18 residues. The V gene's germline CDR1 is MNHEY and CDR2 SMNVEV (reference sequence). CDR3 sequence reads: CASSPNPGTGRTFHGYTF. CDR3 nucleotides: TGTGCCAGCAGTCCGAATCCCGGGACAGGGAGGACCTTTCATGGCTACACCTTC.

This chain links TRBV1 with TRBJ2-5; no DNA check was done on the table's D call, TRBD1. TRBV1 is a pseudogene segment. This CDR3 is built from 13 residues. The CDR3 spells CTSTYRGQETQYF. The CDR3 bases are TGCACCAGCACCTACAGGGGGCAAGAGACCCAGTACTTC.

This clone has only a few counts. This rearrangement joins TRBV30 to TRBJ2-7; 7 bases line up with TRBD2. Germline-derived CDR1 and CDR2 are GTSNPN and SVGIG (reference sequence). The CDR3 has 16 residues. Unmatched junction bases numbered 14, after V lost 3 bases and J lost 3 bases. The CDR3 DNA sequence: TGTGCCTGGAGAGTTTGGGGTGCGGGGGACTTCTACGAGCAGTACTTC. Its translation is CAWRVWGAGDFYEQYF. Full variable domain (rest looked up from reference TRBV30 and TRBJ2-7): SQTIHQWPATLVQPVGSPLSLECTVEGTSNPNLYWYRQAAGRGLQLLFYSVGIGQISSEVPQNLSASRPQDRQFILSSKKLLLSDSGFYLCAWRVWGAGDFYEQYFGPGTRLTVT.

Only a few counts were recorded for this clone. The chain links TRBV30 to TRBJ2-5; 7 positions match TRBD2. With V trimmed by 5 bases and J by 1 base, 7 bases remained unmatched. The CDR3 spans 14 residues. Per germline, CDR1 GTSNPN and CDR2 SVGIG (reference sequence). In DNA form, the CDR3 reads TGTGCCTGGCGATCGGGACTAACCCAAGAGACCCAGTACTTC. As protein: CAWRSGLTQETQYF.

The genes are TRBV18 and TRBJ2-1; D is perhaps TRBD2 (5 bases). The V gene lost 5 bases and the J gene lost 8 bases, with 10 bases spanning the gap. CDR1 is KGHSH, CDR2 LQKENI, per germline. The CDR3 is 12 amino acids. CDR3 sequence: CASSSGSDEQFF. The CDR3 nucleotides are TGTGCCAGCTCATCGGGATCGGATGAGCAGTTCTTC.

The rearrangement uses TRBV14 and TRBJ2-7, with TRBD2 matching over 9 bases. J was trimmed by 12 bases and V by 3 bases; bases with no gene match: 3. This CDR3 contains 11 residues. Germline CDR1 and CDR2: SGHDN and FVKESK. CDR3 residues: CASSQGTSPYF. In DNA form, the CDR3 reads TGTGCCAGCAGCCAGGGGACTAGCCCGTACTTC.

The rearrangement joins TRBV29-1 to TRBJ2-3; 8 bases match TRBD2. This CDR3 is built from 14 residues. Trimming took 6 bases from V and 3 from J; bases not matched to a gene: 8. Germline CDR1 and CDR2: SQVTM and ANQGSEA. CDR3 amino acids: CSVASGSRTDTQYF. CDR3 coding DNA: TGCAGCGTCGCCAGCGGGAGTAGGACAGATACGCAGTATTTT.

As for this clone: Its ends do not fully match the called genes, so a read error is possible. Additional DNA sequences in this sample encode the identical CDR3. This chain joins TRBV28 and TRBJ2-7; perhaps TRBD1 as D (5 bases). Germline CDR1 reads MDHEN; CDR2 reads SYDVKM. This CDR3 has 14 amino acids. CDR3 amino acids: CASSLGQGSHEQYF. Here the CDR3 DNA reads TGTGCCAGCAGTTTGGGGCAGGGCTCCCACGAGCAGTACTTC.

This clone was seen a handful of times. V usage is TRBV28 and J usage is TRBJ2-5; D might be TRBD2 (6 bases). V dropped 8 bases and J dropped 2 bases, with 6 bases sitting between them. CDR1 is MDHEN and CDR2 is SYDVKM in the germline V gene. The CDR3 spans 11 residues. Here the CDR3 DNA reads TGTGCCAGCGGGGGGCAAGAGACCCAGTACTTC. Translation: CASGGQETQYF.

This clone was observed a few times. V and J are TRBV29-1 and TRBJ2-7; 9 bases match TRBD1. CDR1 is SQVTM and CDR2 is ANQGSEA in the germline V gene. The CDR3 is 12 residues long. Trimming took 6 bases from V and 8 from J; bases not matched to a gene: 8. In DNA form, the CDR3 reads TGCAGCGTGCTATCGGACAGGGGACAGCAGTACTTC. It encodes CSVLSDRGQQYF.